This is a list of T cell receptor beta chains from one sample in a study of tumor-infiltrating lymphocytes in primary liver carcinoma. Via MiXCR, TCRdb re-called the multiplex PCR reads, giving one row per CDR3 protein. The sample includes around 81,000 distinct CDR3 sequences, over 55% seen only once; the top ten take roughly 13%. Input material: liver tumor tissue from sampling region 4. The receptors derive from a woman aged 55-70 years with primary liver carcinoma and hepatitis B virus infection. CDR3s include the opening cysteine and the closing phenylalanine or tryptophan. A D gene is named only where the DNA matches it firmly. Clone size appears in some rows only: once, few, many, or a class for an expanded clone.

j_call clone_size d_call v_call cdr3_nt cdr3_aa
TRBJ2-1 few TRBD1 TRBV28 TGTGTCAGCAGTCACCGGGACAGGGGGCGAAATGAGCAGTTCTTC CVSSHRDRGRNEQFF
TRBJ2-3 - - TRBV5-1 TGCGCCAGTACTACTAGTGGGAGTCCCATAGATACGCAGTATTTT CASTTSGSPIDTQYF
TRBJ2-3 many - TRBV4-2 TGTGCCAGCAGCCAACAAGGGCGGCGGTCCCGCCCAGATACGCAGTATTTT CASSQQGRRSRPDTQYF
TRBJ2-7 - - TRBV28 TGTGCCAGCAGTTTTGCACGCGACCGATCCTACGAGCAGTACTTC CASSFARDRSYEQYF
TRBJ2-5 many TRBD2 TRBV10-3 TGTGCCATCAGTGAGTCGAGCGGGGTAGATAAGACTCGGACCCAGTACTTC CAISESSGVDKTRTQYF
TRBJ2-7 - - TRBV6-5 TGTGCCAGCAGTCCCCAGGGGGGTGACTACGAACAGTACTTC CASSPQGGDYEQYF
TRBJ2-1 - TRBD2 TRBV11-3 TGTGCCAGCAGCGCGACTAGCGTAGGTCAATACAATGAGCAGTGCTTC CASSATSVGQYNEQCF
TRBJ1-4 - - TRBV6-5 TGTGCCAGTAGTTCAGGGTATGAAAAACTGTTTTTT CASSSGYEKLFF
TRBJ2-7 many - TRBV6-5 TGTGCCAGCAGTTACTCTAAACGGTGGGAGCAGTACTTC CASSYSKRWEQYF
TRBJ2-3 - - TRBV30 TGTGCCCGGAGTGTATCGGCTAGTTTCACAGATACGCAGTATTTT CARSVSASFTDTQYF